This T cell receptor beta chain was identified during a study of cytomegalovirus exposure and HLA in healthy donors. Findings and caveats of the study: The presence/absence work took it that sequencing depth was about the same across donors. Later on, an analysis found that several of the most significant clusters appeared to be linked to common viral pathogens, which included parvovirus B19.

Of note for this clone: Its antigen is still unknown.

V dropped 4 bases and J dropped 8 bases, with 8 bases sitting between them. This CDR3 has 11 amino acids. From germline, CDR1 is SQVTM and CDR2 ANQGSEA. PCR was performed using 60 Vbeta and 13 Jbeta primers. Generated by immunoSEQ multiplex PCR, the TCRdb table keeps only in-frame clones and is missing some. The sample contains roughly 70,000 clones, about 80% of which appear only once. The V gene is TRBV29-1, the J gene TRBJ1-4; no clear D gene. The source is a man aged 45-60 years in good health and CMV-seronegative. The sample taken for sequencing was PBMCs. CDR3 sequence (DNA): TGCAGCGTTGGAGAGGAGGAAAAACTGTTTTTT. This translates into CSVGEEEKLFF.